What follows describes a single TCR beta chain. Which antigen it targets is not known. No qualities accompany the bases; no much larger clone lies one base away. The data were obtained in a study of cytomegalovirus exposure and HLA in healthy donors (dated by TCRdb to 2016 to 2017). As for the study more broadly: According to an earlier analysis of a few hundred of the donors, 150 million to 200 million T cells yielded some 120 million unique TCR beta sequences and 276 Gb of sequence data. An early release that covered about 640 HLA-typed donors contained about 300 gigabases of sequencing data and approximately 85 million unique TCR sequences. Of the 398 genotyped donors, around 81% fell in the genetic ancestry cluster associated with self-reported Caucasian donors. The study aimed to test whether signatures of past pathogen exposure could be identified by cataloging public T cell receptors. The study used immunosequencing to profile the T cell repertoires of 666 subjects and linked those repertoires to cytomegalovirus serostatus. Besides the first cohort of roughly 700 subjects, a separate validation cohort made up of 120 different subjects was used. The study combined high-throughput TCR immunosequencing, statistical association of individual TCRs with disease status, and machine learning to predict cytomegalovirus infection status. In a later analysis, previously published TCR beta repertoires from roughly 710 donors were re-analyzed and high-resolution HLA genotyping was added so that TCR occurrence patterns could be studied. Rather than using new phenotypic data, the later analysis identified candidate immune exposures from TCR beta sequences and from how often those sequences occurred across donors. In an earlier analysis of 550 to 700 of the donors, high-throughput TCR beta sequencing was used to judge whether each TCR beta V gene segment behaved as functional or pseudogenic. Donor age, sex, ethnicity and CMV serostatus were compiled together with the repertoire data. Genome-wide SNP genotypes for about 55% of the roughly 670 donors were used in a later genetic analysis, which treated that subset as a discovery cohort. All discovery cohort repertoires had been generated using a single sequencing platform. Class I and class II HLA loci were covered by the typing at four-digit resolution. Typing coverage varied by locus: roughly 620-640 donors for A, B, C, DRB1 and DQB1; approximately 500 for DQA1; 606 for DPA1; fewer than 480 for DPB1. Roughly five DR-DQ haplotypes were handled as single units for association and clustering because linkage in the cohort was strong. On average, 235,054 unique TCR beta nucleotide sequences were sequenced per donor among 300 to 500 genotyped donors of the cohort, with roughly 18% of those sequences being non-productive. Broader findings and caveats from the paper: HLA typing was unavailable for some donors at each locus, so association tests used only the typed subset. In the study, 164 TCR beta chains were listed as associated with cytomegalovirus. In a later analysis, several top co-occurrence clusters were reported to appear linked to parvovirus B19, influenza, CMV and Epstein-Barr virus. While some public TCRs were present in many individuals, most TCR sequences turned up only very rarely across donors. Some IMGT-functional V segments, including TRBV6-2 and TRBV6-3, could not be told apart with the 87-base-pair reads, so those segments were excluded. Compared with equally common non-associated chains, HLA-associated TCR beta chains in a later analysis were more clonally expanded and had lower generation probabilities. It was suggested by the authors that the approach could potentially be generalized to other disease states and immunological phenotypes. A group of highly shared sequence variants was considered likely to be a technical artifact of the sequencing pipeline. Cytomegalovirus status was reported to be diagnosed by the classifier with high specificity and sensitivity in both the original and validation cohorts. Seventeen rarely observed V segments, including chromosome 9 orphons, were excluded from the earlier analysis of approximately 500 of the donors because counts were too low. In an earlier analysis of roughly 560 of the donors, most TCR beta V segments were observed in productive rearrangements about 87% or about 30% of the time, broadly matching IMGT annotations. According to a later analysis, TCR association rates differed among HLA loci, with DRB1 alleles showing the most associated TCRs and HLA-C alleles showing the fewest. Roughly uniform sequencing depth across donors was assumed in presence/absence analyses, although this assumption may not hold. Only TCR beta chains were sequenced in this cohort, and the absence of alpha or paired-chain data limited detectable features. In a later genetic analysis, fewer N-insertions in productive TCRs were reported among donors in an Asian-associated ancestry cluster than the roughly 700-donor mean. At a false discovery rate of 0.05, a later analysis linked about 16,000 TCR beta sequences to specific HLA alleles. A further reported finding was that TCR beta sequences accurately predicted the HLA-A and HLA-B alleles for most subjects in the first cohort. An association between a missense DCLRE1C variant and V-gene and J-gene trimming of TCR beta chains was found in a later genetic analysis and replicated in an independent cohort. Correlated functional status among segregating V segments might reflect linkage disequilibrium, but an unknown experimental factor could not be ruled out. In vitro tests confirmed that a few of the cytomegalovirus-associated TCR beta chains recognize cytomegalovirus antigens. For the cohort, immune exposure information was limited to CMV serostatus. When HLA alleles, especially DR and DQ, strongly co-occurred, TCR associations were difficult to assign to individual alleles. Most CMV-associated TCR beta chains appeared to be HLA-restricted in a later analysis, and the HLA associations seemed to be driven largely by CMV exposure.

Libraries were prepared through the immunoSEQ multiplex PCR assay. The multiplex PCR relied on a mix of 60 forward primers for TCR Vbeta segments and 13 reverse primers for TCR Jbeta segments. The CDR3 region of rearranged TCR beta genes was amplified from genomic DNA by a multiplex PCR assay. The Illumina HiSeq System was used to sequence the amplified TCR beta libraries as 87-base-pair reads. In the paper's pipeline: A later analysis tallied 80 million to 95 million unique TCR beta chains across the 666 repertoires, and about 12 million of those chains were shared by two or more donors. Raw reads were error-corrected and collapsed into unique sequences by a nearest-neighbor algorithm in which closely related sequences were merged to remove PCR and sequencing errors. CDR3 sequences were aligned to IMGT reference sequences to assign V, D and J gene segments. For a sequence to be retained, a match of at least six nucleotides to both a V gene segment and a J gene segment was required. Rearrangements were called productive when the CDR3 lacked stop codons and stayed in frame with V and J; all others were non-productive. Following IMGT convention, CDR3 was defined as the stretch from the second conserved V-encoded cysteine up to the conserved J-encoded phenylalanine. The earlier analysis of about 620 of the donors excluded sequences that lacked an unambiguous match to a single V gene segment. In an earlier analysis of 587 of the donors, a V segment was called functional when productive rearrangements were above 56.7%, and segregating when the standard deviation between donors exceeded 5%. A statistical classification framework was built for diagnosing cytomegalovirus status from the catalog of TCR beta chain sequences. In a later analysis, TCR nucleotide sequences were compared against IMGT/GENE-DB human TR gene sequences so that V and J genes could be assigned. Using the TCRdist pipeline, a later analysis assigned CDR3 sequences along with most-parsimonious VDJ recombination scenarios. In a later analysis, each TCR beta chain was defined by its CDR3 amino acid sequence together with its V-gene family, and reads lacking a unique V-gene family were excluded. To address suspected cross-contamination and a sequencing artifact, a later analysis removed 450 to 700 highly shared, low-generation-probability nucleotide sequences. A later analysis calculated a clonal expansion index for each public chain from normalized within-repertoire ranks of inferred template counts. A later analysis computed generation probabilities with a VDJ recombination model fitted to out-of-frame rearrangements, and checked the results against IGoR. In a later analysis, hypergeometric tests were used to score TCR-TCR, TCR-HLA and TCR-CMV co-occurrence, with a repertoire-size bias correction applied to TCR pairs. False discovery rates were estimated in a later analysis by permuting HLA or CMV assignments 20 times. A later analysis grouped co-occurring TCRs with DBSCAN, adding TCRdist sequence similarity when clustering within HLA-allele-positive subsets. Repertoires with fewer than 30,000 or more than 120,000 public chains were left out of co-occurrence clustering, as were about 5 repertoires with anomalous nucleotide sharing. Sourced from immuneACCESS, this table was stored by TCRdb with only in-frame sequences that have V and J called. A share of the clones is absent; for the studies checked, an unresolved V gene accounts for under half, and the remainder has no known explanation. V and J calls and clone size come straight from that table; D and trimming were deduced from the DNA. The sample has roughly 240,000 clones on record, roughly 84% of them singletons. The top ten hold approximately 0.24% of the sample.

The cohort comprised 666 healthy bone marrow donors. At the time of sampling, all cohort members were nominally healthy, though unrecorded immune exposures were likely present. The donor tested CMV seronegative, placing the donor among the 350 or so seronegative members of the cohort. Every donor gave a peripheral blood sample, and the peripheral blood mononuclear cells from that sample were used for TCR beta sequencing. The Qiagen DNeasy Blood Extraction Kit was used to extract genomic DNA from the blood cell samples. V lost 1 base and J lost 5 bases; the stretch between them is 18 bases long. The CDR3 runs 15 residues from the cysteine to the phenylalanine. Just the 45-base CDR3 DNA is kept, in frame starting at base 1. The germline V gene provides CDR1 SQVTM and CDR2 ANQGSEA.

The sequence is built from TRBV29-1 and TRBJ2-7; TRBD2 is a possible D gene, resting on 5 matching bases. Sequenced: PBMCs. This clonotype originated in a girl aged 2 to 10 in good health and CMV-seronegative. The CDR3 is CSVEGGVGPVHEQYF. The DNA is as follows: TGCAGCGTTGAAGGGGGAGTAGGGCCGGTCCACGAGCAGTACTTC.